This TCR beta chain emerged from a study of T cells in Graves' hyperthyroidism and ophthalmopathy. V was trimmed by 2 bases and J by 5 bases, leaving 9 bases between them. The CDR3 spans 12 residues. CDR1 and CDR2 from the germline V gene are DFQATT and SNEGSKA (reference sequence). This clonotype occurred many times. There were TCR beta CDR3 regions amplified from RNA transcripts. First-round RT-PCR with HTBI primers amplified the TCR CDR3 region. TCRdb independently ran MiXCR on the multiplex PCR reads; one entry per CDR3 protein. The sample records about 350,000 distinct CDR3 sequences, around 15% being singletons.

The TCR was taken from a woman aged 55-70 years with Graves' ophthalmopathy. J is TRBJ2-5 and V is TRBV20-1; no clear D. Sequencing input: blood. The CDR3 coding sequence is TGCAGTGCTAGACCTCTAAGGGAGACCCAGTACTTC. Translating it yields CSARPLRETQYF.